This T cell receptor (beta chain) appears in the sequencing data of a study of blood T cell repertoires in COVID-19. Method: immunoSEQ multiplex PCR; TCRdb's copy keeps in-frame clones and lacks some. The data hold hundreds of thousands of clones, with about 89% observed a single time. All recovered Cohort 3 donors got two negative PCRs, got clearance, or saw symptom resolution. Trimming stripped 1 base from V and 7 bases from J, with 18 bases between. The CDR3 contains 15 residues. Germline lookup yields CDR1 SGHRS and CDR2 YFSETQ. The specimen was PBMCs or T cells enriched from blood (not recorded which). The clonotype comes from a man in his sixties who had recovered from COVID-19. The chain recombines TRBV5-1 with TRBJ2-7; possibly TRBD1 for D (6 bases). DNA for the CDR3: TGCGCCAGCAGCTTGATTCAGGGGCCCGGGGAGGAGCAGTACTTC. This codes for CASSLIQGPGEEQYF.